This TCR beta chain comes out of a study of regulatory T cells in long-lasting Graves disease. General observations from the study: Newly diagnosed patients shared about 950 public clonotypes; persistent patients shared some 2,700.

In regard to this clonotype: What it binds is not known. With a much larger clone just one base away, this may be a read error. The conserved closing phenylalanine or tryptophan is absent in this CDR3, likely reflecting a read error.

Both iRepertoire HTBI primers and Arm-PCR of CDR3 regions were used to build the TCR beta libraries. TCRdb passed the multiplex PCR reads through MiXCR, listing each CDR3 protein once. The table shows about 620,000 distinct CDR3 sequences, with 16% occurring only once. Time point reported: newly diagnosed GD, antithyroid drugs for less than 3 months. RNA from PBMCs was the source of the TCR library. CDR1 MDHEN and CDR2 SYDVKM come from the germline V gene. This CDR3 region has 12 residues. Trimming took off 4 bases at V and 6 bases at J, with 9 bases between the two ends. In addition, the sample was reused for a study of T cells in Graves' hyperthyroidism and ophthalmopathy. From that paper: Used for diagnoses were clinical symptoms, serum thyroxine and TRAb, thyroid ultrasound and orbital computed tomography. With the HTBI primer set, the TCR CDR3 went through a first round of RT-PCR. The majority of expanded thyroid clonotypes above 0.001 also appeared in blood.

This receptor was identified in a woman aged 30 to 39 with Graves disease. This sequence joins TRBV28 and TRBJ1-2, with D perhaps TRBD1 (5 bases). Here the sequenced sample was peripheral blood mononuclear cells (PBMCs), taken at new diagnosis, from a patient treated with antithyroid drugs. The DNA of the CDR3 is TGTGCCAGCAGTTCGGGACGTCATGGCTACACCTCC. Protein sequence: CASSSGRHGYTS.